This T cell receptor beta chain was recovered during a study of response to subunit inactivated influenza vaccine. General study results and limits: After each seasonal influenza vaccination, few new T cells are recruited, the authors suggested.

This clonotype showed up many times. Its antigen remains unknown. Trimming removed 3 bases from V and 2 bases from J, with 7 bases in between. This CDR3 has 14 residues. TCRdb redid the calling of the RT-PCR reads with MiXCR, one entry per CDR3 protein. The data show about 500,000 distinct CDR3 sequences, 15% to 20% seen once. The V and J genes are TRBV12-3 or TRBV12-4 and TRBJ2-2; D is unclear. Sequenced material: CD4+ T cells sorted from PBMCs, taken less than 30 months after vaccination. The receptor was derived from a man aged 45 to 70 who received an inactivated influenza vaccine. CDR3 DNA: TGTGCCAGCAGTTTCGGGCAAAACACCGGGGAGCTGTTTTTT. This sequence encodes CASSFGQNTGELFF.